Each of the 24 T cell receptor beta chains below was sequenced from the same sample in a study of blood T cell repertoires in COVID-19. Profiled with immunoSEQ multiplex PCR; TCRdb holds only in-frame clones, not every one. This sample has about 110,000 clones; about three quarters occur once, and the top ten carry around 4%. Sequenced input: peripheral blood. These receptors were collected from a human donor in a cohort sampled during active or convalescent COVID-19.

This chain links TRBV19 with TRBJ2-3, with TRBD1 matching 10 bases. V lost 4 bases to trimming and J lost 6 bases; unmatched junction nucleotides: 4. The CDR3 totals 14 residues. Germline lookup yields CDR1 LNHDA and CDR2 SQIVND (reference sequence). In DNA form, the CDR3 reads TGTGCCAGTAGTACCCGACAGGGGGCGGATACGCAGTATTTT. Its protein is CASSTRQGADTQYF.

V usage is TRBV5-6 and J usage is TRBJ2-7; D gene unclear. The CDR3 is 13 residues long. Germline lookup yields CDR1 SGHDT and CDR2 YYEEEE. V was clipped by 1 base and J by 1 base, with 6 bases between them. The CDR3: CASSLILSYEQYF. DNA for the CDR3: TGTGCCAGCAGCTTGATCTTGTCCTACGAGCAGTACTTC.

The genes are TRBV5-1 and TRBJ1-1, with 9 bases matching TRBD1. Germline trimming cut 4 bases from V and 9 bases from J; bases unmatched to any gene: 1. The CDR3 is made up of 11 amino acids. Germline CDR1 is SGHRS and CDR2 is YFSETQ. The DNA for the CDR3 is TGCGCCAGCAGCGGGACAGGGAAAGCTTTCTTT. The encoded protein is CASSGTGKAFF.

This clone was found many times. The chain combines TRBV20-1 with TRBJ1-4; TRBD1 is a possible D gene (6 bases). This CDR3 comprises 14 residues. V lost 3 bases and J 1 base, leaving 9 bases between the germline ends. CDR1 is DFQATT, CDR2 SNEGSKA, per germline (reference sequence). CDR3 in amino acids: CSASRTETNEKLFF. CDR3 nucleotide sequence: TGCAGTGCTAGTAGGACAGAAACTAATGAAAAACTGTTTTTT.

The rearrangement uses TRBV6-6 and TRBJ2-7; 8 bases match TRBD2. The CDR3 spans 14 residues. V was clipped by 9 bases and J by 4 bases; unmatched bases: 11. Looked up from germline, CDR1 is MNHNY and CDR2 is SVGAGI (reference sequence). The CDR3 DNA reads TGTGCCAGTGGGGGGGAAACTAGCGGATACGAGCAGTACTTC. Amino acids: CASGGETSGYEQYF.

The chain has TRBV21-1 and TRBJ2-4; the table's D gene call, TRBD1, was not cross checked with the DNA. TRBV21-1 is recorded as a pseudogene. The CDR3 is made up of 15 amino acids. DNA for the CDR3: TGTGCCAGCAGCGATAGACAGCCAGCCAAAAACATTCAGTACTTC. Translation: CASSDRQPAKNIQYF.

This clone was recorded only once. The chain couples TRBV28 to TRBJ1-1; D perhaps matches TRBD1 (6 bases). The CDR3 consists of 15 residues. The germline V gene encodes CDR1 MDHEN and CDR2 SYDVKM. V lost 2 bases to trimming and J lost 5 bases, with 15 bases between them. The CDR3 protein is CASSLSETGGTEAFF. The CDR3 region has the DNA TGTGCCAGCAGTTTAAGCGAGACAGGTGGGACTGAAGCTTTCTTT.

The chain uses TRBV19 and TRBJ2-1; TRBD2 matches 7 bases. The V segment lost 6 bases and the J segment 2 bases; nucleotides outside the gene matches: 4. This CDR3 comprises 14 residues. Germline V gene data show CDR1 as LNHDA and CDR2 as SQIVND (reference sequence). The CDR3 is CASSQGLTYNEQFF. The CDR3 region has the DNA TGTGCCAGTAGCCAGGGACTAACCTACAATGAGCAGTTCTTC.

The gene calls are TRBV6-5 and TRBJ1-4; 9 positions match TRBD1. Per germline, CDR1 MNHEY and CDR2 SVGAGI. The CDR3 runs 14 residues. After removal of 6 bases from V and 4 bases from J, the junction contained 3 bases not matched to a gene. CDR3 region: CASRGTGHNEKLFF. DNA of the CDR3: TGTGCCAGCAGAGGGACAGGGCATAATGAAAAACTGTTTTTT.

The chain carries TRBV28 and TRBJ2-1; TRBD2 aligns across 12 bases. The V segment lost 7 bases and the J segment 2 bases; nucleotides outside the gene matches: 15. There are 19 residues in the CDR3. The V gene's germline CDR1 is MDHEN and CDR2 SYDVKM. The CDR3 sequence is CASNLLAGGPTNPYNEQFF. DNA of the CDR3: TGTGCCAGCAACCTTCTAGCGGGAGGGCCGACCAACCCCTACAATGAGCAGTTCTTC.

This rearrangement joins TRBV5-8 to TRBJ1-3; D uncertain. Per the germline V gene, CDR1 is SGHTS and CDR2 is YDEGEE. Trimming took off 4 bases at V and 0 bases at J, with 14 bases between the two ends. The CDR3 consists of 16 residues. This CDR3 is CASSTAHRPSGNTIYF. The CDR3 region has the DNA TGTGCCAGCAGCACGGCCCACAGACCCTCTGGAAACACCATATATTTT.

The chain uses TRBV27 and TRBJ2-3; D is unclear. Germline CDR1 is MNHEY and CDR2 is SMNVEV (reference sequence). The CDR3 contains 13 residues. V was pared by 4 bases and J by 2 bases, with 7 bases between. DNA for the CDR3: TGTGCCAGCAGTTATAAGCCCACAGATACGCAGTATTTT. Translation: CASSYKPTDTQYF.

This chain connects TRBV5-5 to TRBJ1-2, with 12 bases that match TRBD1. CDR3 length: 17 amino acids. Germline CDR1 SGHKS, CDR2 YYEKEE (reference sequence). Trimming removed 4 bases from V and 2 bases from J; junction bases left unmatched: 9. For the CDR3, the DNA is TGTGCCAGCAGCCCAGGGGACAGGGGGCGCGAGAACTATGGCTACACCTTC. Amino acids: CASSPGDRGRENYGYTF.

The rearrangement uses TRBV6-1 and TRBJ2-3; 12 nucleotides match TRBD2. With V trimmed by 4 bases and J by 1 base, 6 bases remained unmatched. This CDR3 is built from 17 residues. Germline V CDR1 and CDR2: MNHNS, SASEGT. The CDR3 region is CASSVTRLAGGTDTQYF. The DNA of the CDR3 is TGTGCCAGCAGTGTAACCCGACTAGCGGGGGGCACAGATACGCAGTATTTT.

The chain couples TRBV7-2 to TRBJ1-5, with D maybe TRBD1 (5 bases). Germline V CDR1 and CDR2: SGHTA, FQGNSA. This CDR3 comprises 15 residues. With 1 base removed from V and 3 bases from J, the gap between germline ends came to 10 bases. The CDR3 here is CASSLGLGHNQPQHF. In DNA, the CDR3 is TGTGCCAGCAGCTTAGGGTTGGGGCACAATCAGCCCCAGCATTTT.

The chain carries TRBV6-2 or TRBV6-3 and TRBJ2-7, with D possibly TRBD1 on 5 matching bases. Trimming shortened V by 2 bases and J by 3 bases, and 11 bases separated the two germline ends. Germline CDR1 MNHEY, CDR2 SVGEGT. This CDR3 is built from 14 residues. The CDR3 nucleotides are TGTGCCAGCAGTTACCAAGGGGTTCACTACGAGCAGTACTTC. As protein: CASSYQGVHYEQYF.

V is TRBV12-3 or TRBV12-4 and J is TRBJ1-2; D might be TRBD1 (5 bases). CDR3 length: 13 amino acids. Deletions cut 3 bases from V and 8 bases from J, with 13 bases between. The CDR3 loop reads CASSFRGLAGYTF. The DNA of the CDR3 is TGTGCCAGCAGTTTTAGGGGATTAGCCGGCTACACCTTC.

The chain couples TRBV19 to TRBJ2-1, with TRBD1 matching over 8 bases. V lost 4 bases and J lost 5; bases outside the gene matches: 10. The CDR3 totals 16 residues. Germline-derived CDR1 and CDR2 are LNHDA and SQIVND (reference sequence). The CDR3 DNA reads TGTGCCAGTAGTACCCGGACAGGGCGGCCCCACAATGAGCAGTTCTTC. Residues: CASSTRTGRPHNEQFF.

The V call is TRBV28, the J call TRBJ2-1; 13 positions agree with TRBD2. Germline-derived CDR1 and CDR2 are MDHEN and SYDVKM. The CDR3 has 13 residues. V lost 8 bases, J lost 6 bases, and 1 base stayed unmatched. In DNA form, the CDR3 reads TGTGCCAGCCGGACTAGCGGGAGCAATGAGCAGTTCTTC. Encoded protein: CASRTSGSNEQFF. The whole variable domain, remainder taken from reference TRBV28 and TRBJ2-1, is DVKVTQSSRYLVKRTGEKVFLECVQDMDHENMFWYRQDPGLGLRLIYFSYDVKMKEKGDIPEGYSVSREKKERFSLILESASTNQTSMYLCASRTSGSNEQFFGPGTRLTVL.

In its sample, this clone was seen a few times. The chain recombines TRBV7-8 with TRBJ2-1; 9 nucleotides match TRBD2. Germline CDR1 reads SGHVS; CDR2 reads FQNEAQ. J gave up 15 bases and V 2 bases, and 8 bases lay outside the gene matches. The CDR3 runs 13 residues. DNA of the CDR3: TGTGCCAGCAGCTTATCTAGCGGGGCCAGGGGGTTCTTC. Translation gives CASSLSSGARGFF.

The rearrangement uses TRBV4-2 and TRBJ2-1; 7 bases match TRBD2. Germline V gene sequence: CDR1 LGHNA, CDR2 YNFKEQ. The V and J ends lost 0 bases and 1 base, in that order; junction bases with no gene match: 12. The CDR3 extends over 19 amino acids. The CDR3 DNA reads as TGTGCCAGCAGCCAAGAAGGTGGGGGGGGTAGCTGGTCCTACAATGAGCAGTTCTTC. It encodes CASSQEGGGGSWSYNEQFF.

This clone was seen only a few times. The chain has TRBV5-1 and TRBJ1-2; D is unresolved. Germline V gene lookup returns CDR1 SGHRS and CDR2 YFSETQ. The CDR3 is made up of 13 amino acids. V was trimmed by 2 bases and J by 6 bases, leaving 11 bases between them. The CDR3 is CASSFAYRNGYTF. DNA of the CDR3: TGCGCCAGCAGCTTTGCCTACAGAAATGGCTACACCTTC.

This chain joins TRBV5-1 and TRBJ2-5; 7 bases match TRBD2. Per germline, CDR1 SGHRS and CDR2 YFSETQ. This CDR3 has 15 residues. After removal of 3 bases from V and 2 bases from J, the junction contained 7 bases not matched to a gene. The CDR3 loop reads CASSWSGTAQETQYF. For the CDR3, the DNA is TGCGCCAGCAGCTGGAGCGGGACCGCGCAAGAGACCCAGTACTTC.

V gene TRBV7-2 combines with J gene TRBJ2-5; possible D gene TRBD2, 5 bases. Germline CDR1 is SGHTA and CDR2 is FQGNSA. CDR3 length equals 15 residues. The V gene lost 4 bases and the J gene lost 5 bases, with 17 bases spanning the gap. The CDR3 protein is CASSSAPGVWETQYF. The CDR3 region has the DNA TGTGCCAGCAGCTCAGCCCCCGGGGTCTGGGAGACCCAGTACTTC.